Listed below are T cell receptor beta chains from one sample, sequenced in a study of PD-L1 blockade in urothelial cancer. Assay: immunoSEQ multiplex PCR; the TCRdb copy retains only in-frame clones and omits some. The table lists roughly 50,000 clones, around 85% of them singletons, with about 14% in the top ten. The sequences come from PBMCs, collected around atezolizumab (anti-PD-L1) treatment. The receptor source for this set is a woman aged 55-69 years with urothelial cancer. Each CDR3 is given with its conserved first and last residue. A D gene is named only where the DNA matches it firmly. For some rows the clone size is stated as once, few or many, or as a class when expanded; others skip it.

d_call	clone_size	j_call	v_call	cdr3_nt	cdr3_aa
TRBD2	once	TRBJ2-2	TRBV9	TGTGCCAGCAGCGTAGATGTGGGAGGGCACCTGTCGGACACCGGGGAGCTGTTTTTT	CASSVDVGGHLSDTGELFF
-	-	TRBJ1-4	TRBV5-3	TGTGCCAGACCCCCCCGAGCTCCCCGAAAACTGTTTTTT	CARPPRAPRKLFF
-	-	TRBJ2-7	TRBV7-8	TGTGCCAGCAGCTTAGGTGGAGGGCTTGGGTCTGAGCAGTACTTC	CASSLGGGLGSEQYF
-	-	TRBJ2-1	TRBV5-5	TGTGCCAGCAGCTTGTGGGGAGAGGCCTACTACAATGAGCAGTTCTTC	CASSLWGEAYYNEQFF
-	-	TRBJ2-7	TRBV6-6	TGTGCCAGCAGTTCAATGTACGAGCAGTACTTC	CASSSMYEQYF
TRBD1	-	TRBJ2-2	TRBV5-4	TGTGCCAGCGGACAGGGGGGATTAGCCGGGGAGCTGTTTTTT	CASGQGGLAGELFF
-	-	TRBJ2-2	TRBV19	TGTGCCAGTAGTAGGGAGGGGGGAGTGTCCGGGGAGCTGTTTTTT	CASSREGGVSGELFF
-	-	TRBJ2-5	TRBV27	TGTGCCAGCAGTTTCCGTATGTCCGGGTCAAAACAAGAGACCCAGTACTTC	CASSFRMSGSKQETQYF
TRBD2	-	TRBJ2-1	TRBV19	TGTGCCAGTAGTACCCTAGCGGGAGGACGAAATGAGCAGTTCTTC	CASSTLAGGRNEQFF
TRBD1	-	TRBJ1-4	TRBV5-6	TGTGCCAGCAGCATAACCGGGACAGGACTTAAACTGTTTTTT	CASSITGTGLKLFF
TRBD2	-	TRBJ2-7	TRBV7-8	TGTGCCAGCAGCTTAGATAGCGGGCCAGCCTACGAGCAGTACTTC	CASSLDSGPAYEQYF
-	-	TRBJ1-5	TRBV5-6	TGTGCCAGCAGCTTGGGGGGGGAGGGTGGTGGTCAGCCCCAGCATTTT	CASSLGGEGGGQPQHF
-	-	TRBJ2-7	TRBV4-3	TGCGCCAGCAGCCAAGAGGGACTGAGCTCCTACGAGCAGTACTTC	CASSQEGLSSYEQYF
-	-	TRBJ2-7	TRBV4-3	TGCGCCAGCAGCCAAGCAGATGGTCGCGAGCAGTACTTC	CASSQADGREQYF
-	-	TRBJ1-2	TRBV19	TGTGCCAGTAGTATCTCGGGGGGCAAAAGAGGGGACTATGGCTACACCTTC	CASSISGGKRGDYGYTF
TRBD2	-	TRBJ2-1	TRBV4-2	TGTGCCAGCAGCCAAGAGGCTAGCGGGTCCTACAATGAGCAGTTCTTC	CASSQEASGSYNEQFF
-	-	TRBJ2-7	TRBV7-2	TGTGCCAGCAGGTCTCGGCACGGAGCCTACGAGCAGTACTTC	CASRSRHGAYEQYF
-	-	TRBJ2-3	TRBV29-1	TGCAGCGTTGTACAAGATACGCAGTATTTT	CSVVQDTQYF
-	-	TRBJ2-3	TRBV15	TGTGCCACCAGCAGAGCTCAGCTCGGGACAGATACGCAGTATTTT	CATSRAQLGTDTQYF
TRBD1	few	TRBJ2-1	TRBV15	TGTGCCACCAGCGGCCGGGACAGGGGTAGTGAGCAGTTCTTC	CATSGRDRGSEQFF
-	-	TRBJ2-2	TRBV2	TGTGCCAGCAGTGATGAGGTGGCCGGGGAGCTGTTTTTT	CASSDEVAGELFF
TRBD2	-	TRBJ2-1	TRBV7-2	TGTGCCAGCAGCTCGCGGGGGGTGCCGATCTTAGGGCAGTTCTTC	CASSSRGVPILGQFF
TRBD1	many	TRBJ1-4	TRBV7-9	TGTGCCAGCAGCTTAGACGTGGGGACAGGGGATGAAAAACTGTTTTTT	CASSLDVGTGDEKLFF
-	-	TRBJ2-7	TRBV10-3	TGTGCCATCAGTGAGTTTGGCAGGTCAAACTACGAGCAGTACTTC	CAISEFGRSNYEQYF
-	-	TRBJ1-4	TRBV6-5	TGTGCCAGCAGGGTTTCGGGATTAATTGGAGAAAAACTGTTTTTT	CASRVSGLIGEKLFF
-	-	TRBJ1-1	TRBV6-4	TGTGCCAGCAGAACTAACGGAGTTTGGGGCTCTGAAGCTTTCTTT	CASRTNGVWGSEAFF